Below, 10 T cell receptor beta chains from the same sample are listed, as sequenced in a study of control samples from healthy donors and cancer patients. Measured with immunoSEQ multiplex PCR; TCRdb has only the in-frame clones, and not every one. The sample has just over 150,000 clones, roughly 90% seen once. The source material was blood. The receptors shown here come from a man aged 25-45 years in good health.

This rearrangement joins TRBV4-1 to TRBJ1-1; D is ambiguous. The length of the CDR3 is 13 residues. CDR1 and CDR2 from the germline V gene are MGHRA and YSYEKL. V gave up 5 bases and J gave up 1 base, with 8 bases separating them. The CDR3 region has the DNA TGCGCCAGCAGCGTCAAAGCGAACACTGAAGCTTTCTTT. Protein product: CASSVKANTEAFF.

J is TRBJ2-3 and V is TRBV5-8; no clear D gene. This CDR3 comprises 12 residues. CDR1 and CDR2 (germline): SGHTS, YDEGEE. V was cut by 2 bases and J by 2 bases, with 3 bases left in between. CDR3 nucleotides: TGTGCCAGCAGCTTTCACACAGATACGCAGTATTTT. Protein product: CASSFHTDTQYF.

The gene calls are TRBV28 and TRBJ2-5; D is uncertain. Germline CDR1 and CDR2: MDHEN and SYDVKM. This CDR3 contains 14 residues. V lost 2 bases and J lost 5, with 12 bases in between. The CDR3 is CASSLEASLETQYF. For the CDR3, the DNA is TGTGCCAGCAGTTTAGAAGCGAGTCTGGAGACCCAGTACTTC.

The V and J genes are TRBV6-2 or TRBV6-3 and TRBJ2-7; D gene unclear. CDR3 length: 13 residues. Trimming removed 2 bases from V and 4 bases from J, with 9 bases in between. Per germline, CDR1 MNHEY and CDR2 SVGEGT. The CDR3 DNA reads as TGTGCCAGCAGTTACGGCCGGATTTACGAGCAGTACTTC. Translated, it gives CASSYGRIYEQYF.

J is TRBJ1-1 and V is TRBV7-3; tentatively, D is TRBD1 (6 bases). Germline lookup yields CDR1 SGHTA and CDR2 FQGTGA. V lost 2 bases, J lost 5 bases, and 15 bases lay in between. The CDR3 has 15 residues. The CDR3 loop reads CASSLEFGGRTEAFF. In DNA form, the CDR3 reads TGTGCCAGCAGCTTAGAGTTCGGGGGGCGGACTGAAGCTTTCTTT. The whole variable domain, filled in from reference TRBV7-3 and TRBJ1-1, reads GAGVSQTPSNKVTEKGKYVELRCDPISGHTALYWYRQSLGQGPEFLIYFQGTGAADDSGLPNDRFFAVRPEGSVSTLKIQRTERGDSAVYLCASSLEFGGRTEAFFGQGTRLTVV.

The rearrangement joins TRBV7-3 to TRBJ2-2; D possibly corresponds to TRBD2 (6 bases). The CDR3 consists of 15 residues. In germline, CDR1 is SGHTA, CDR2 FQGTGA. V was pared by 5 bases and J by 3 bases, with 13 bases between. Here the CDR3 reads CASSLGGSYTGELFF. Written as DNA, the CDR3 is TGTGCCAGCAGCCTGGGGGGAAGCTACACCGGGGAGCTGTTTTTT.

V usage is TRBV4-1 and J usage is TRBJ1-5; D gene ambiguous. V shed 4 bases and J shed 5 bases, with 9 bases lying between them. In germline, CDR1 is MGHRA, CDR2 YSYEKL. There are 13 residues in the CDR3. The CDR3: CASSRTEDQPQHF. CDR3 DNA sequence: TGCGCCAGCAGCCGAACCGAGGATCAGCCCCAGCATTTT.

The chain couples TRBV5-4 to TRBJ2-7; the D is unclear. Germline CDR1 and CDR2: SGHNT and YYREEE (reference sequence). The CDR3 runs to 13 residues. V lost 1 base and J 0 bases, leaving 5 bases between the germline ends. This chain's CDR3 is CASSLPDSYEQYF. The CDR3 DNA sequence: TGTGCCAGCAGCTTGCCAGACTCCTACGAGCAGTACTTC.

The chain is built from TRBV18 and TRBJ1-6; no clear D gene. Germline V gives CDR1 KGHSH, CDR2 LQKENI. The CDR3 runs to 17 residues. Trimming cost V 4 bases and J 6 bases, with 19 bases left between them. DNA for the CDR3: TGTGCCAGCTCACAAACCACGGGTCAAAAAACTAATTCACCCCTCCACTTT. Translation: CASSQTTGQKTNSPLHF.

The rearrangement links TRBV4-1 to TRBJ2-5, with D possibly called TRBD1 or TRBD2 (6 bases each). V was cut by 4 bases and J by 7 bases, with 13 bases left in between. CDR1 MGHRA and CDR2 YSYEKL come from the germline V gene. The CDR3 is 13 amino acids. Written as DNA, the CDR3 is TGCGCCAGCAGCCGGGGGGACATGGGGACCCAGTACTTC. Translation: CASSRGDMGTQYF.